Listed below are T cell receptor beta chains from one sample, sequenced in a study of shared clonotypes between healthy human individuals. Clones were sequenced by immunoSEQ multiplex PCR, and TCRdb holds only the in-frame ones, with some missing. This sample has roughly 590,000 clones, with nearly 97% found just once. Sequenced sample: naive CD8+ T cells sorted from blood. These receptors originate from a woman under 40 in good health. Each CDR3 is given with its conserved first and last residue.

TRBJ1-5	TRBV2	CASSETGSYSNQPQHF
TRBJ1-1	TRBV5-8	CASSFNPRGTEAFF
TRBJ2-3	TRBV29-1	CSVTGSTDTQYF
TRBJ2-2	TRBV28	CASSLRALAGRGGELFF
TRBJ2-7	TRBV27	CASSSTTGGSYEQYF
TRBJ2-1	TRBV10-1	CASAGGSYNEQFF
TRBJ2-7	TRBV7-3	CASSKTSGRDYEQYF
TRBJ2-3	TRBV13	CASSPPLGTSGLDTQYF
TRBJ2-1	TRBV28	CASNQQRRSSYNEQFF
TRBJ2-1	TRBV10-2	CASSEGRYIAAYNEQFF
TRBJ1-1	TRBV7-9	CASRDNTEAFF
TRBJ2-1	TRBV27	CASSLRDGYNEQFF
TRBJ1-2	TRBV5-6	CASRLEGGRGYGYTF
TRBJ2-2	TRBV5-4	CASSLGASGSTGELFF
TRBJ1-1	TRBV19	CASSNQALNTEAFF
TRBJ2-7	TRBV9	CASSPGLTYEQYF
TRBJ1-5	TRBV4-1	CASSQAGSQPQHF
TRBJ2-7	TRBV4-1	CASSRAGTSGNYEQYF
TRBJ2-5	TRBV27	CASSLGGVETQYF
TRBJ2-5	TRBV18	CASSPPWASGSQETQYF
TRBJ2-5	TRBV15	CATSFSGPPGTQYF
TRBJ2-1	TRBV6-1	CASSLAGSPYNEQFF
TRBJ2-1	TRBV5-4	CASSQNNEQFF
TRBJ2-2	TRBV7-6	CASSWERRGANTGELFF
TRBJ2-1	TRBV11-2	CASSLAPSGSSYNEQFF
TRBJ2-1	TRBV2	CASSERPDYNEQFF
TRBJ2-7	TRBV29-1	CSVAQETGVFYEQYF
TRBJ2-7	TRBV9	CASSPQGISYEQYF
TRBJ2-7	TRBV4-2	CASSQENPKSEGTEQYF
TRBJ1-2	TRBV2	CASSEKNGYTF
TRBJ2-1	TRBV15	CATSSFQTLSNEQFF
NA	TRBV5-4	CASSPTSLAEQYF
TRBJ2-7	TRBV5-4	CASSATDEAQYEQYF
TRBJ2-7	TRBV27	CASSRDPGGYEQYF
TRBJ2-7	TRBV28	CASRPDSSSYEQYF
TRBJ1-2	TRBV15	CATSTIYPNYGYTF
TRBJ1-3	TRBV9	CASSVEGATGNTIYF
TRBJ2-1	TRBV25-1	CASRLLNNEQFF
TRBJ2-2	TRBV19	CASSIGSTGLGYTGELFF
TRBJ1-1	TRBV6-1	CASSEEWGQNTEAFF
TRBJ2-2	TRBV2	CASTGQGTGELFF
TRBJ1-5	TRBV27	CASSLTGANQPQHF
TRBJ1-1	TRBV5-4	CAWGTGVGEAFF
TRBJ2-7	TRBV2	CASSVPRGDLAYEQYF
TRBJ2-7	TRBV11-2	CASSLGTGAVSYEQYF
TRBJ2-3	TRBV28	CASSGVGAGEGDTQYF
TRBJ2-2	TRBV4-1	CASSQAGGLGGELFF
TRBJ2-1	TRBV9	CASTPRGGSYNEQFF
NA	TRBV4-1	CASSPETGEIPYEQYF
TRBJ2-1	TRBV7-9	CASSETAGTADEQFF
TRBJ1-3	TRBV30	CACDIQHSGNTIYF
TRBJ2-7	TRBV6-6	CASSGDRGYEQYF